A single T cell receptor beta chain is shown here with its context. Which antigen it targets is not known. Per-nucleotide qualities are absent, and no much larger clonotype sits a single base away. The sample is drawn from a study of cytomegalovirus exposure and HLA in healthy donors (dated by TCRdb to 2016 to 2017). Context from the whole study: An earlier analysis of some 550 of the donors reported 276 Gb of sequence data and approximately 110 million unique TCR beta sequences from 190 million or so T cells. An early release that covered around 590 HLA-typed donors contained approximately 300 gigabases of sequencing data and tens of millions of unique TCR sequences. Of the approximately 370 genotyped donors, approximately 80% were placed in the genetic ancestry cluster associated with self-reported Caucasian donors. The study aimed to test whether signatures of past pathogen exposure could be identified by cataloging public T cell receptors. The study used immunosequencing to profile the T cell repertoires of more than 650 subjects and linked those repertoires to cytomegalovirus serostatus. In addition to the first cohort of 650 to 800 subjects, a separate validation cohort of 120 different subjects was used. To predict cytomegalovirus infection status, the study combined high-throughput TCR immunosequencing, statistical association of individual TCRs with disease status, and machine learning. In a later analysis, previously published TCR beta repertoires from several hundred donors were re-analyzed and high-resolution HLA genotyping was added so that TCR occurrence patterns could be studied. In the later analysis, no new phenotypic data were used to find candidate immune exposures; instead, reliance was placed on TCR beta sequences and their occurrence across donors. In an earlier analysis of 550 to 700 of the donors, high-throughput TCR beta sequencing was used to judge whether each TCR beta V gene segment behaved as functional or pseudogenic. Alongside the repertoire data, information on donor age, sex, ethnicity and CMV serostatus was compiled. Genome-wide SNP genotypes for about 60% of the 666 donors were used in a later genetic analysis, which treated that subset as a discovery cohort. All discovery cohort repertoires had been generated using a single sequencing platform. Class I and class II HLA loci were covered by the typing at four-digit resolution. The number of donors typed differed by locus, with about 620-630 for A, B, C, DRB1 and DQB1, more than 500 for DQA1, approximately 570 for DPA1, and some 450 for DPB1. Because of strong linkage in the cohort, roughly five DR-DQ haplotypes were treated as single units for association and clustering. Across some 400 genotyped donors of the cohort, an average of 235,054 unique TCR beta nucleotide sequences per donor were sequenced, and roughly a sixth of those sequences were non-productive. General conclusions and limits of the study: Cytomegalovirus status was reported to be diagnosed by the classifier with high specificity and sensitivity in both the original and validation cohorts. A later analysis found that most CMV-associated TCR beta chains appeared HLA-restricted, with HLA associations seemingly driven largely by CMV exposure. According to a later analysis, parvovirus B19, influenza, CMV and Epstein-Barr virus appeared linked to several top co-occurrence clusters. Some IMGT-functional V segments, including TRBV6-2 and TRBV6-3, could not be distinguished by the 87-base-pair reads and were therefore excluded. It was suggested by the authors that the approach could potentially be generalized to other disease states and immunological phenotypes. CMV serostatus was the only immune exposure information available for the cohort. The earlier analysis of around 600 of the donors excluded 15 to 20 rarely observed V segments, including chromosome 9 orphons, because counts were too low. While some public TCRs were present in many individuals, most TCR sequences turned up only very rarely across donors. HLA typing was unavailable for some donors at each locus, so association tests used only the typed subset. Compared with the approximately 670-donor mean, donors in an Asian-associated ancestry cluster had fewer N-insertions in productive TCRs, according to a later genetic analysis. In the study, some 160 TCR beta chains were listed as associated with cytomegalovirus. In this cohort, only TCR beta chains were sequenced, and detectable features were limited by the absence of alpha or paired-chain data. In an earlier analysis of about 600 of the donors, most TCR beta V segments appeared in productive rearrangements about 87% or about 30% of the time, broadly matching IMGT annotations. When HLA alleles, especially DR and DQ, strongly co-occurred, attributing TCR associations to individual alleles was difficult. A later analysis found that HLA-associated TCR beta chains were more clonally expanded and had lower generation probabilities than equally common non-associated chains. A further reported finding was that TCR beta sequences accurately predicted the HLA-A and HLA-B alleles for most subjects in the first cohort. In a later analysis, the rate of TCR association differed among HLA loci, with DRB1 alleles having the most associated TCRs and HLA-C alleles having the fewest. Correlated functional status among segregating V segments might reflect linkage disequilibrium, but an unknown experimental factor could not be ruled out. The sequencing pipeline was judged likely to have produced a cluster of highly shared sequence variants as a technical artifact. In vitro tests confirmed that three of the cytomegalovirus-associated TCR beta chains recognize cytomegalovirus antigens. Specific HLA alleles were associated with roughly 16,000 TCR beta sequences at a false discovery rate of 0.05 in a later analysis. Presence/absence analyses assumed roughly uniform sequencing depth across donors, an assumption that may not hold. An association between a missense DCLRE1C variant and V-gene and J-gene trimming of TCR beta chains was found in a later genetic analysis and replicated in an independent cohort.

CDR1 and CDR2 were assigned from the germline V gene (reference sequence) as SEHNR and FQNEAQ. The CDR3, cysteine through phenylalanine, is 13 amino acids long. CDR3 DNA is the only sequence kept; it has 39 bases, read in frame from the first base. Relative to germline, V is missing 4 bases and J is missing 3 bases, with 3 bases of the junction outside any gene match. In total, roughly 710 healthy bone marrow donors made up the cohort. At the time of sampling, all cohort members were nominally healthy, though unrecorded immune exposures were likely present. The donor was CMV seropositive and belonged to the group of about 290 seropositive cohort members. Every donor gave a peripheral blood sample, and the peripheral blood mononuclear cells from that sample were used for TCR beta sequencing. Genomic DNA was extracted from the blood cell samples with the Qiagen DNeasy Blood Extraction Kit. The library was prepared using the immunoSEQ multiplex PCR assay. For the multiplex PCR, a mixture combining 60 forward primers for TCR Vbeta segments and 13 reverse primers for TCR Jbeta segments was used. A multiplex PCR assay on genomic DNA amplified the CDR3 region of rearranged TCR beta genes. The Illumina HiSeq System was used to sequence the amplified TCR beta libraries as 87-base-pair reads. On the study's bioinformatics: In a later analysis, 77 million or so unique TCR beta chains were counted across the roughly 700 repertoires, and about 10 million of these chains were shared by at least two donors. Raw reads were error-corrected and collapsed into unique sequences by a nearest-neighbor algorithm in which closely related sequences were merged to remove PCR and sequencing errors. CDR3 sequences were aligned to IMGT reference sequences to assign V, D and J gene segments. For a sequence to be retained, a match of at least six nucleotides was required to both a V gene segment and a J gene segment. Rearrangements were called productive when the CDR3 lacked stop codons and stayed in frame with V and J; all others were non-productive. CDR3 was defined according to IMGT convention as the region running from the second conserved V-encoded cysteine to the conserved J-encoded phenylalanine. The earlier analysis of a few hundred of the donors excluded any sequence lacking an unambiguous match to a single V gene segment. An earlier analysis of just under 600 of the donors called V segments functional above 56.7% productive rearrangements and segregating when the between-donor standard deviation exceeded 5%. A statistical classification framework was built for diagnosing cytomegalovirus status from the catalog of TCR beta chain sequences. In a later analysis, V and J genes were assigned by comparing TCR nucleotide sequences against IMGT/GENE-DB human TR gene sequences. Using the TCRdist pipeline, a later analysis assigned CDR3 sequences along with most-parsimonious VDJ recombination scenarios. A later analysis defined each TCR beta chain by its CDR3 amino acid sequence plus V-gene family, and excluded reads lacking a unique V-gene family. In a later analysis, around 600 highly shared, low-generation-probability nucleotide sequences were removed to address suspected cross-contamination and a sequencing artifact. A later analysis calculated a clonal expansion index for each public chain from normalized within-repertoire ranks of inferred template counts. A later analysis computed generation probabilities with a VDJ recombination model fitted to out-of-frame rearrangements, and checked the results against IGoR. A later analysis scored TCR-TCR, TCR-HLA and TCR-CMV co-occurrence with hypergeometric tests, applying a repertoire-size bias correction to TCR pairs. To estimate false discovery rates, a later analysis permuted the HLA or CMV assignments 20 times. In a later analysis, co-occurring TCRs were grouped using DBSCAN, with TCRdist sequence similarity added in when clustering inside HLA-allele-positive subsets. Repertoires with fewer than 30,000 or more than 120,000 public chains were left out of co-occurrence clustering, as were five repertoires with anomalous nucleotide sharing. The table comes from immuneACCESS by way of TCRdb, which keeps in-frame sequences with V and J called. Part of the clones is missing from these tables; in studies checked, under half for an unresolved V gene and the rest for unknown reasons. The V and J calls and clone size were taken over from that table, and D and trimming were inferred from the DNA. This sample comprises roughly 140,000 clones, roughly 75% of them detected only once. The biggest ten clones account for approximately 6.3% of the sample.

The rearrangement joined TRBV7-9 to TRBJ2-7, with 7 bases aligning to TRBD1. The material sequenced was PBMCs. This TCR derives from a man aged 40-49 years in good health and CMV-seropositive. CDR3 loop: CASSSRDSYEQYF. The nucleotide sequence reads as follows: TGTGCCAGCAGCTCCCGGGACAGCTACGAGCAGTACTTC. With all but the CDR3 taken from the reference TRBV7-9 and TRBJ2-7 genes, the full variable domain is: DTGVSQNPRHKITKRGQNVTFRCDPISEHNRLYWYRQTLGQGPEFLTYFQNEAQLEKSRLLSDRFSAERPKGSFSTLEIQRTEQGDSAMYLCASSSRDSYEQYFGPGTRLTVT.